This T cell receptor (beta chain) was captured by sequencing in a study of cytomegalovirus exposure and HLA in healthy donors. This clone was seen only once. Its antigen is not known. Notes on the study in general: In an earlier analysis, about 87% or about 30%: the productive usage of most TCR beta V segments.

This CDR3 contains 17 residues. J lost 2 bases, V lost 5 bases, and 13 bases had no gene match. Per germline, CDR1 SGHTA and CDR2 FQGNSA. PCR was performed using 60 Vbeta and 13 Jbeta primers. The assay was immunoSEQ multiplex PCR, and TCRdb's table has in-frame clones only and misses some. This table holds approximately 120,000 clones, 74% found once. The specimen was PBMCs. The TCR sequence derives from a woman aged 45-65 years in good health and CMV-seropositive. The V and J genes are TRBV7-2 and TRBJ2-5; 8 nucleotides line up with TRBD2. The CDR3 sequence is CASSAAAGAGYQETQYF. DNA for the CDR3: TGTGCCAGCAGCGCCGCAGCGGGGGCAGGGTATCAAGAGACCCAGTACTTC.